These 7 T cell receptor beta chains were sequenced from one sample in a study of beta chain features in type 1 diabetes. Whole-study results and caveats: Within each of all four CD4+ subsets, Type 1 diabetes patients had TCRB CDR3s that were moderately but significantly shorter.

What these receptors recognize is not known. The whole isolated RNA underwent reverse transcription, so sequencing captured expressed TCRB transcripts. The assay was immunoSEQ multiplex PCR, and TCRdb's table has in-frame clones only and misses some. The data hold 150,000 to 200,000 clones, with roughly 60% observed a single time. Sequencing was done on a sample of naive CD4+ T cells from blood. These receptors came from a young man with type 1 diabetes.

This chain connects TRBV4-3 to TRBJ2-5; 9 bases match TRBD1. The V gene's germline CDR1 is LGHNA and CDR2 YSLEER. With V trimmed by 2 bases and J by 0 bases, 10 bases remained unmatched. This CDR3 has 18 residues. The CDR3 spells CASSQRVKTGGHQETQYF. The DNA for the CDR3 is TGCGCCAGCAGCCAACGGGTGAAAACAGGGGGCCACCAAGAGACCCAGTACTTC.

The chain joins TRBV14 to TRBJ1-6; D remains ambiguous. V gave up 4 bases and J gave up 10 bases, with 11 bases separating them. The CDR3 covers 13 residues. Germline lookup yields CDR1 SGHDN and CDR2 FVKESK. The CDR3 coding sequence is TGTGCCAGCAGCCCGTCCCACGGGTCACCCCTCCACTTT. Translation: CASSPSHGSPLHF.

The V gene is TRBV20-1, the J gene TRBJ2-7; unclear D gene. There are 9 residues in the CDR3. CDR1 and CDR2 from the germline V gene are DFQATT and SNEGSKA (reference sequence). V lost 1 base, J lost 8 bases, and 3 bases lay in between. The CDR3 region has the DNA TGCAGTGCTAGAGTAAAGCAGTACTTC. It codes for CSARVKQYF.

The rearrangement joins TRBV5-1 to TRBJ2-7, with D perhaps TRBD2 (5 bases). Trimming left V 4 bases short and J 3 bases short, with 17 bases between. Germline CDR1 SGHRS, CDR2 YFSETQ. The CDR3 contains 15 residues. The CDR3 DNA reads TGCGCCAGCAGCAAGTTCTCCGGGGATGACTACGAGCAGTACTTC. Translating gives CASSKFSGDDYEQYF.

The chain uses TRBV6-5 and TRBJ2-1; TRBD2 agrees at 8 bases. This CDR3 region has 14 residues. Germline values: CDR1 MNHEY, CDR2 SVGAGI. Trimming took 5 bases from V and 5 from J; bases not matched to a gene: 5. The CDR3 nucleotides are TGTGCCAGCAGTCTCGGGACTAGTAACAATGAGCAGTTCTTC. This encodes CASSLGTSNNEQFF.

This CDR3 is CASSLEANTGELFF. The CDR3 DNA reads as TGTGCCAGCAGCTTAGAGGCGAACACCGGGGAGCTGTTTTTT. V usage is TRBV7-2 and J usage is TRBJ2-2; D remains unclear. The germline CDR1 and CDR2 sequences are SGHTA and FQGNSA. The CDR3 has 14 amino acids. V lost 1 base to trimming and J lost 0 bases, with 3 bases between them. The full variable domain, its missing parts supplied by reference TRBV7-2 and TRBJ2-2, is GAGVSQSPSNKVTEKGKDVELRCDPISGHTALYWYRQSLGQGLEFLIYFQGNSAPDKSGLPSDRFSAERTGGSVSTLTIQRTQQEDSAVYLCASSLEANTGELFFGEGSRLTVL.

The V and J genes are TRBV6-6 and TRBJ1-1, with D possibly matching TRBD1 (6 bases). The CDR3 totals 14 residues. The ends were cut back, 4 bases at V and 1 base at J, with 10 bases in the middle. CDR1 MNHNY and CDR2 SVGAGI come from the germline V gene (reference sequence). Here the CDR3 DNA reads TGTGCCAGCAGTTTACAGGGTCGGAACACTGAAGCTTTCTTT. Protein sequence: CASSLQGRNTEAFF.